This is a list of T cell receptor beta chains from one sample in a study of early T cells in non-severe SARS-CoV-2 infection. TCRdb independently ran MiXCR on the 5' RACE reads; one entry per CDR3 protein. The repertoire holds more than 90,000 distinct CDR3 sequences, with less than 15% as singletons. The sequencing input was whole blood. These receptors were taken from an adult who was a healthcare worker with PCR-confirmed SARS-CoV-2 infection or an uninfected control (not recorded which). CDR3s include the opening cysteine and the closing phenylalanine or tryptophan. A D gene is named only where the DNA matches it firmly. Clone sizes are given selectively: once, few, many, or a class where the clone is expanded.

TRBV27	TRBJ2-5	TRBD2	few	CASTTRAGTRNRQETQYF	TGTGCCAGCACCACCCGCGCGGGGACTAGAAACCGTCAAGAGACCCAGTACTTC
TRBV6-6	TRBJ1-1	TRBD1	many	CASSFYTGGTEAFF	TGTGCCAGCAGTTTCTACACAGGGGGTACTGAAGCTTTCTTT
TRBV29-1	TRBJ1-5	NA	many	CSVAGVNQPQHF	TGCAGCGTTGCAGGGGTCAATCAGCCCCAGCATTTT
TRBV11-2	TRBJ2-5	NA	many	CASSLGHRAVGETQYF	TGTGCCAGCAGCTTAGGCCACAGGGCGGTAGGGGAGACCCAGTACTTC
TRBV28	TRBJ1-2	TRBD1	few	CATAGQGYGYTF	TGTGCCACCGCCGGACAGGGGTATGGCTACACCTTC
TRBV18	TRBJ2-7	NA	many	CASSPQGRSSYEQYF	TGTGCCAGCTCACCACAGGGGCGAAGCTCCTACGAGCAGTACTTC
TRBV5-5	TRBJ1-2	NA	many	CASSWTGDPVYGYTF	TGTGCCAGCAGCTGGACTGGGGATCCAGTCTATGGCTACACCTTC
TRBV23-1	TRBJ2-2	NA	NA	CASSPLDRNTGEPFF	TGCGCCAGCAGTCCCCTGGACAGAAACACCGGGGAGCCGTTTTTT
TRBV6-5	TRBJ2-1	TRBD2	many	CASSATSGGYNEQSF	TGTGCCAGCAGTGCGACTAGCGGGGGATACAATGAGCAGTCCTTC
TRBV10-2	TRBJ2-4	NA	NA	CASSEQGLGRNIQYF	TGCGCCAGCAGTGAGCAGGGACTGGGACGAAACATTCAGTACTTC
TRBV20-1	TRBJ2-2	NA	NA	CSARTRENTGELFF	TGCAGTGCTAGAACTCGGGAGAACACCGGGGAGCTGTTTTTT
TRBV4-1	TRBJ2-1	NA	NA	CASSPIRGGEGDEQFF	TGCGCCAGCAGCCCCATTCGAGGCGGGGAGGGGGATGAGCAGTTCTTC
TRBV20-1	TRBJ2-7	TRBD2	many	CSASPSGGAYEQYF	TGCAGTGCTTCTCCGAGCGGGGGGGCCTACGAGCAGTACTTC
TRBV6-5	TRBJ2-1	TRBD1	few	CASSYSTPGQGSYEQFF	TGTGCCAGCAGTTACTCGACTCCCGGACAGGGCTCTTATGAGCAGTTCTTC
TRBV9	TRBJ1-3	TRBD1	few	CASSGDRLSSGNTIYF	TGTGCCAGCAGCGGGGACAGGCTCAGCTCTGGAAACACCATATATTTT
TRBV11-2	TRBJ2-1	NA	NA	CASSLSIGANNEQFF	TGTGCCAGCAGCTTATCGATAGGGGCGAATAATGAGCAGTTCTTC
TRBV10-1	TRBJ2-1	NA	few	CASSDRQWQGNEQFF	TGCGCCAGCAGTGATCGACAATGGCAGGGCAATGAGCAGTTCTTC
TRBV29-1	TRBJ2-1	TRBD2	many	CSVGTSGVGEQFF	TGCAGCGTGGGGACTAGCGGGGTTGGGGAGCAGTTCTTC
TRBV20-1	TRBJ2-5	NA	NA	CSAREGQIQETQYF	TGCAGTGCTAGGGAGGGACAGATCCAAGAGACCCAGTACTTC
TRBV19	TRBJ2-3	TRBD2	few	CASSRGTSGADTQYF	TGTGCCAGTAGCCGCGGGACTAGCGGCGCAGATACGCAGTATTTT
TRBV18	TRBJ2-1	NA	many	CASSPPQDSSGEQFF	TGTGCCAGCTCACCACCGCAGGACAGTTCTGGTGAGCAGTTCTTC
TRBV15	TRBJ2-7	NA	NA	CATSRDARLAEQYF	TGTGCCACCAGCAGAGATGCTAGGTTAGCCGAGCAGTACTTC
TRBV2	TRBJ2-2	TRBD1	many	CASIRQGAWTGELFF	TGTGCCAGCATCAGACAGGGGGCTTGGACCGGGGAGCTGTTTTTT
TRBV3-1	TRBJ2-7	TRBD2	few	CASSPAGGPHEQYF	TGTGCCAGCAGCCCTGCGGGGGGGCCGCATGAGCAGTACTTC
TRBV27	TRBJ1-5	NA	NA	CASSATTGSGLPQHF	TGTGCCAGCAGTGCAACTACAGGGTCGGGTCTGCCCCAGCATTTT
TRBV29-1	TRBJ1-1	TRBD1	few	CSVAPWTGDNTEAFF	TGCAGCGTTGCCCCCTGGACAGGGGATAACACTGAAGCTTTCTTT
TRBV11-2	TRBJ2-2	NA	many	CASSLAGGELFF	TGTGCCAGCAGCTTAGCCGGCGGGGAGCTGTTTTTT
TRBV7-2	TRBJ1-1	TRBD1	NA	CASSLTGRTEAFF	TGTGCCAGCAGCTTGACAGGGAGAACTGAAGCTTTCTTT
TRBV12-3/TRBV12-4	TRBJ2-7	TRBD2	many	CASSLMGLEYEQYF	TGTGCCAGCAGTTTAATGGGACTAGAGTACGAGCAGTACTTC
TRBV12-3/TRBV12-4	TRBJ1-1	NA	many	CASSFFGLNTEAFF	TGTGCCAGCAGTTTCTTCGGTCTGAACACTGAAGCTTTCTTT
TRBV28	TRBJ1-1	NA	few	CASSPPDMNTEAFF	TGTGCCAGCAGTCCGCCAGACATGAACACTGAAGCTTTCTTT
TRBV4-3	TRBJ2-5	NA	NA	CASSQDTRGETQYF	TGCGCCAGCAGCCAAGATACTAGGGGTGAGACCCAGTACTTC
TRBV29-1	TRBJ2-1	TRBD2	NA	CSAVGTSSYNEQFF	TGCAGCGCCGTAGGGACTAGCTCCTACAATGAGCAGTTCTTC
TRBV24-1	TRBJ2-7	TRBD2	few	CATSDGGVSYEQYF	TGTGCCACCAGTGACGGGGGGGTCTCCTACGAGCAGTACTTC
TRBV24-1	TRBJ2-1	TRBD2	many	CATSDGLAGGRVEQFF	TGTGCCACCAGTGATGGGCTAGCGGGGGGGAGGGTTGAGCAGTTCTTC
TRBV20-1	TRBJ2-2	NA	many	CSAQVLTGRNTGELFF	TGCAGTGCCCAAGTCTTAACGGGGCGGAACACCGGGGAGCTGTTTTTT
TRBV6-5	TRBJ2-3	NA	few	CASSYRRGYTDTQYF	TGTGCCAGCAGTTACCGCCGGGGCTACACAGATACGCAGTATTTT
TRBV27	TRBJ2-5	TRBD1	NA	CASSIQGRGIYQETQYF	TGTGCCAGCAGCATACAGGGGAGAGGGATTTACCAAGAGACCCAGTACTTC
TRBV11-1	TRBJ2-2	NA	few	CASSADWSGELFF	TGTGCCAGCAGCGCGGACTGGTCCGGGGAGCTGTTTTTT
TRBV4-2	TRBJ2-7	NA	few	CASSQTHGQQGYEQYF	TGTGCCAGCAGCCAAACCCACGGACAGCAAGGGTACGAGCAGTACTTC
TRBV12-3/TRBV12-4	TRBJ1-2	TRBD1	many	CASIRTGVGSYGYTF	TGTGCCAGCATCAGGACAGGGGTGGGGTCCTATGGCTACACCTTC
TRBV16	TRBJ1-5	NA	NA	CASSPALNQPQHF	TGTGCCAGCAGCCCGGCCCTCAATCAGCCCCAGCATTTT
TRBV5-6	TRBJ1-1	NA	many	CASSLDREAFF	TGTGCCAGCAGCTTGGACAGGGAAGCTTTCTTT
TRBV11-2	TRBJ2-1	TRBD1	many	CASSSNPGTDYNEQFF	TGTGCCAGCAGCTCGAACCCCGGGACAGACTACAATGAGCAGTTCTTC
TRBV10-3	TRBJ1-5	NA	NA	CAISESHRGNQPQHF	TGTGCCATCAGTGAGTCCCACAGAGGCAATCAGCCCCAGCATTTT
TRBV4-1	TRBJ1-5	NA	few	CASSQDNLGQPQHF	TGCGCCAGCAGCCAAGATAACTTAGGTCAGCCCCAGCATTTT
TRBV5-1	TRBJ2-5	TRBD1	few	CASSLALSSSLGQQETQYF	TGCGCCAGCAGCTTGGCCCTGTCGTCGTCGTTGGGACAGCAAGAGACCCAGTACTTC
TRBV12-3/TRBV12-4	TRBJ1-2	TRBD1	few	CASSLQGADGYTF	TGTGCCAGCAGTTTACAGGGGGCGGATGGCTACACCTTC
TRBV28	TRBJ1-1	TRBD1	few	CASQKPGQGKTEAFF	TGTGCCAGCCAAAAACCGGGACAGGGGAAGACTGAAGCTTTCTTT
TRBV28	TRBJ1-3	NA	many	CASSPVRRSSGNTIYF	TGTGCCAGCAGCCCAGTCCGAAGGTCCTCTGGAAACACCATATATTTT
TRBV29-1	TRBJ2-3	NA	once	CSVEVSTDTQYF	TGCAGCGTTGAGGTCTCGACAGATACGCAGTATTTT
TRBV6-5	TRBJ2-1	TRBD2	NA	CASSLGLAGRFYNEQFF	TGTGCCAGCAGTCTCGGACTAGCGGGACGCTTCTACAATGAGCAGTTCTTC
TRBV15	TRBJ2-7	TRBD1	NA	CATSRPRDRGYEQYF	TGTGCCACCAGCAGACCCCGGGACAGAGGATACGAGCAGTACTTC
TRBV12-3/TRBV12-4	TRBJ1-3	NA	NA	CASTLGTHSGNTIYF	TGTGCCAGCACTCTCGGGACCCACTCTGGAAACACCATATATTTT
TRBV4-2	TRBJ2-3	NA	many	CASSQAGGVGDTQYF	TGTGCCAGCAGCCAAGCTGGCGGGGTGGGTGATACGCAGTATTTT
TRBV19	TRBJ2-7	NA	few	CASSISTRGISYEQYF	TGTGCCAGTAGTATTTCGACCAGGGGAATATCCTACGAGCAGTACTTC
TRBV28	TRBJ2-5	NA	once	CASSYREEETQYF	TGTGCCAGCAGTTACAGGGAAGAAGAGACCCAGTACTTC
TRBV28	TRBJ2-4	NA	few	CASSSSYIQYF	TGTGCCAGCAGTTCCAGCTACATTCAGTACTTC
TRBV20-1	TRBJ1-2	NA	few	CSVENREGYGYTF	TGCAGTGTCGAGAACAGGGAGGGCTATGGCTACACCTTC